This T cell receptor (beta chain) was sequenced during a study of OX40 agonist ivuxolimab in advanced cancers. About the research overall: Ivuxolimab, which patients received intravenously every 2 weeks, was dosed at 0.01 to 10 mg/kg. Dose-escalation patients had hepatocellular carcinoma, melanoma, renal cell or head and neck cancer.

V lost 5 bases, J lost 0 bases, and 8 bases lay in between. This CDR3 comprises 14 residues. Germline CDR1 reads SEHNR; CDR2 reads FQNEAQ (reference sequence). Here immunoSEQ multiplex PCR was the method, and the copy in TCRdb shows in-frame clones only, minus some. The repertoire holds approximately 90,000 clones, with around nine tenths as singletons. The TCR comes from an adult with an advanced solid tumor such as melanoma, head and neck, liver or kidney cancer. The chain joins TRBV7-9 to TRBJ1-3; unclear D gene. Specimen: CD4+ or CD8+ T cells sorted from blood, collected in a trial of the OX40 agonist ivuxolimab. The CDR3, as DNA: TGTGCCAGCAGCCGCCATGGCTCTGGAAACACCATATATTTT. It yields the protein CASSRHGSGNTIYF.